These T cell receptor beta chains were read from a single sample in a study of vaccination and CD4 T cells after COVID-19. These receptors are not linked to any known antigen. TCRdb re-analysed the PCR reads in MiXCR, keeping a single row per CDR3 protein. Among roughly 15,000 distinct CDR3 sequences, less than 70% were seen once, and the ten largest hold about 11%. The specimen was CD4+ T cells from blood, cultured in vitro. These receptor sequences come from a human donor who had recovered from COVID-19. CDR3s include the opening cysteine and the closing phenylalanine or tryptophan. The D gene is left open where the match is weak. The size entry is marked missing in some rows and otherwise reads once, few, many or a size class.

TRBV20-1	TRBD1	TRBJ2-5	-	CSARLTGGRETQYF	TGCAGTGCTAGGCTAACAGGGGGCCGGGAGACCCAGTACTTC
TRBV7-9	-	TRBJ1-1	-	CASSLARGTGATEAFF	TGTGCCAGCAGCTTAGCGCGTGGTACAGGAGCCACTGAAGCTTTCTTT
TRBV4-2	-	TRBJ1-1	-	CASSQVGVNTEAFF	TGTGCCAGCAGCCAAGTTGGGGTGAACACTGAAGCTTTCTTT
TRBV20-1	-	TRBJ1-1	-	CSAGAQGEWLNTEAFF	TGCAGTGCTGGGGCCCAGGGTGAGTGGTTGAACACTGAAGCTTTCTTT
TRBV28	TRBD2	TRBJ2-1	-	CASTVSGRSYNEQFF	TGTGCCAGCACCGTTAGCGGGAGATCCTACAATGAGCAGTTCTTC
TRBV28	-	TRBJ1-5	-	CASGEPQHF	TGTGCCAGCGGGGAGCCCCAGCATTTT
TRBV19	-	TRBJ1-5	once	CASSISNGGGQPQHF	TGTGCCAGTAGTATATCCAACGGCGGAGGTCAGCCCCAGCATTTT
TRBV27	TRBD2	TRBJ2-3	-	CASSLYSGGFLTDTQYF	TGTGCCAGCAGTTTATATTCGGGAGGTTTTCTCACAGATACGCAGTATTTT
TRBV27	-	TRBJ2-7	few	CASSKGTAYEQYF	TGTGCCAGCAGTAAGGGGACTGCCTACGAGCAGTACTTC
TRBV27	-	TRBJ1-2	-	CASSSIAPWGYTF	TGTGCCAGCAGTTCCATAGCCCCATGGGGCTACACCTTC
TRBV4-1	-	TRBJ1-1	-	CASKPNAIRALNTEAFF	TGCGCCAGTAAACCTAACGCCATACGGGCCTTGAACACTGAAGCTTTCTTT
TRBV12-3/TRBV12-4	TRBD2	TRBJ2-7	-	CASSTRTSGYEQYF	TGTGCCAGCAGTACCCGGACTAGCGGCTACGAGCAGTACTTC
TRBV7-3	-	TRBJ1-1	-	CASSLSTGSKAFF	TGTGCCAGCAGCTTATCAACAGGGAGTAAAGCTTTCTTT
TRBV11-3	-	TRBJ1-1	-	CASSFSLNTEAFF	TGTGCCAGCAGCTTCTCCTTGAACACTGAAGCTTTCTTT
TRBV19	TRBD1	TRBJ1-4	-	CASSATGGSFEKLFF	TGTGCCAGTAGTGCGACAGGGGGTTCATTTGAAAAACTGTTTTTT
TRBV15	-	TRBJ2-1	few	CATSRGQGMPSSYNEQFF	TGTGCCACCAGCAGGGGCCAGGGGATGCCCAGCTCCTACAATGAGCAGTTCTTC
TRBV11-3	-	TRBJ1-1	few	CASSRYLNTEAFF	TGTGCCAGCAGCCGTTATCTGAACACTGAAGCTTTCTTT
TRBV11-3	TRBD2	TRBJ2-1	-	CASSPPGTSNYNEQFF	TGTGCCAGCAGCCCCCCCGGGACTAGCAACTACAATGAGCAGTTCTTC
TRBV7-3	-	TRBJ1-2	few	CASGQAGYGYTF	TGTGCCAGCGGGCAGGCGGGCTATGGCTACACCTTC
TRBV20-1	TRBD2	TRBJ2-7	-	CSAKDTSGRANTYEQYF	TGCAGTGCTAAGGACACTAGCGGGAGAGCCAATACCTACGAGCAGTACTTC
TRBV7-8	TRBD1	TRBJ1-5	-	CASSLAGGYSNQPQHF	TGTGCCAGCAGCTTAGCAGGGGGCTATAGCAATCAGCCCCAGCATTTT
TRBV7-2	-	TRBJ1-1	few	CASSLGGLEAFF	TGTGCCAGCAGCTTAGGGGGCCTTGAAGCTTTCTTT
TRBV7-9	TRBD1	TRBJ1-5	medium-sized	CASSYRGPGQPQHF	TGTGCCAGCAGCTACAGGGGGCCGGGGCAGCCCCAGCATTTT
TRBV10-1	-	TRBJ1-6	-	CASSRTNSPLHF	TGCGCCAGCAGTCGGACAAATTCACCCCTCCACTTT
TRBV6-1	-	TRBJ2-3	-	CASSQRTESPDTQYF	TGTGCCAGCAGTCAAAGGACAGAGTCCCCAGATACGCAGTATTTT
TRBV18	-	TRBJ1-2	few	CASSGNSGYTF	TGTGCCAGCTCAGGCAACTCTGGCTACACCTTC
TRBV28	TRBD1	TRBJ1-2	-	CASSLGQPRNYGYTF	TGTGCCAGCAGTTTGGGACAGCCCAGGAACTATGGCTACACCTTC
TRBV6-1	-	TRBJ2-7	-	CASSAAVFAGTTYEQYF	TGTGCCAGCAGTGCGGCCGTCTTTGCGGGAACTACCTACGAGCAGTACTTC
TRBV10-1	-	TRBJ1-6	few	CASSGREGGDKVPISSYNSPLHF	TGCGCCAGCAGTGGCCGGGAAGGAGGGGACAAAGTACCGATTAGCTCCTATAATTCACCCCTCCACTTT
TRBV28	-	TRBJ2-3	-	CASSLAGTSTDTQYF	TGTGCCAGCAGTTTAGCGGGTACTAGCACAGATACGCAGTATTTT
TRBV21-1	-	TRBJ2-1	-	CASRIRDRGQNEQFF	TGTGCCAGCAGGATCCGGGACAGGGGACAGAATGAGCAGTTCTTC
TRBV6-1	TRBD1	TRBJ1-4	large	CASTRGGTNEKLFF	TGTGCCAGCACCCGAGGGGGCACTAATGAAAAACTGTTTTTT
TRBV19	TRBD2	TRBJ2-1	-	CASSMIVRASGRAINEQFF	TGTGCCAGTAGTATGATCGTGAGGGCTAGCGGGAGGGCCATCAATGAGCAGTTCTTC
TRBV27	-	TRBJ1-6	-	CASSFQGLRSPLHF	TGTGCCAGCAGTTTCCAGGGCTTAAGGTCACCCCTCCACTTT